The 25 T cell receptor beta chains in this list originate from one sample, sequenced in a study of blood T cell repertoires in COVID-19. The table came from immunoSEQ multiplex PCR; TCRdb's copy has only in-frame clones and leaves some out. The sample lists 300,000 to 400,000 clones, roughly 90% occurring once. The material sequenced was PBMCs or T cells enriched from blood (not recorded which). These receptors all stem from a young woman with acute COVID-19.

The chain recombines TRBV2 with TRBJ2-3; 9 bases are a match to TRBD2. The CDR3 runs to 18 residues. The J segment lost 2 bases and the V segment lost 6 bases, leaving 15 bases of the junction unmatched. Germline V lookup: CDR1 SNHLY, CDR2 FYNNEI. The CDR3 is CASSKRGATEQPTDTQYF. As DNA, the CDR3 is TGTGCCAGCAGCAAGCGGGGGGCTACGGAGCAACCCACAGATACGCAGTATTTT.

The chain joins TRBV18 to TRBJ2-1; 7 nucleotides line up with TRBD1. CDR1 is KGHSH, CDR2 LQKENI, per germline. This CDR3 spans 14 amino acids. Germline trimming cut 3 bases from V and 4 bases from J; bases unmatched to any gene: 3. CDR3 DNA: TGTGCCAGCTCACCTCGACAGGGTTACAATGAGCAGTTCTTC. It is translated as CASSPRQGYNEQFF.

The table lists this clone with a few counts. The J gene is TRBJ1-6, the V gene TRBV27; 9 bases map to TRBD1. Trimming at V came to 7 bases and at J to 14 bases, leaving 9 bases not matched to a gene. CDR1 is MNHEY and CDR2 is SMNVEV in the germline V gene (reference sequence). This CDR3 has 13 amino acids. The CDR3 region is CASKGQGFSTLHF. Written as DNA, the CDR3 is TGTGCCAGCAAAGGACAGGGGTTCAGTACCCTCCACTTT.

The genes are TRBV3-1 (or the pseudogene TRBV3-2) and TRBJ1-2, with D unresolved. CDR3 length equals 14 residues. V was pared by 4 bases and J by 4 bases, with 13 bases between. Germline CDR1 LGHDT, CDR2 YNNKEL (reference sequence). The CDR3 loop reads CASSPLGVGYGYTF. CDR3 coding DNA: TGTGCCAGCAGCCCCCTGGGAGTAGGCTATGGCTACACCTTC.

The CDR3, as DNA: TGTGCCAGCAGACCTACATCTAGCGGCCCCTACAATGAGCAGTTCTTC. The encoded protein is CASRPTSSGPYNEQFF. The chain combines TRBV5-4 with TRBJ2-1, with 7 bases matching TRBD2. Germline CDR1 SGHNT, CDR2 YYREEE (reference sequence). This CDR3 spans 16 amino acids. J gave up 2 bases and V 5 bases, and 10 bases lay outside the gene matches.

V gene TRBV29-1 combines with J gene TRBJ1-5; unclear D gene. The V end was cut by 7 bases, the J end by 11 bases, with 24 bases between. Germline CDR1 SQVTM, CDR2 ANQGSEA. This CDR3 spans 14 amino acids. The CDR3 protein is CSASAGSSGSAQHF. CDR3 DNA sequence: TGCAGCGCCTCCGCGGGGTCGTCGGGTTCGGCCCAGCATTTT.

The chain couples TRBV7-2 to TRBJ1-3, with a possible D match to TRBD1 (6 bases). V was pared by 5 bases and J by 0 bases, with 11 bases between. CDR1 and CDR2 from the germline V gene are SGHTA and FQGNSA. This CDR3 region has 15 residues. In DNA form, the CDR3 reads TGTGCCAGCAGCACCAGGGGCCTCTCTGGAAACACCATATATTTT. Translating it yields CASSTRGLSGNTIYF.

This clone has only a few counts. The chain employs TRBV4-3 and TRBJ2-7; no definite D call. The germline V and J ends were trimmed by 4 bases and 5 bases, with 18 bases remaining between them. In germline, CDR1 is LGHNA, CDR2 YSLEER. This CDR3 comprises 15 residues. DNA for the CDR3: TGCGCCAGCAGCCGACGACTTGGCTCCGCGGACGAGCAGTACTTC. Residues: CASSRRLGSADEQYF.

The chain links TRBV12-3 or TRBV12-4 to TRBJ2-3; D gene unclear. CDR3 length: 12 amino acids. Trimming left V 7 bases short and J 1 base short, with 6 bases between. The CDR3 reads CASTRGTDTQYF. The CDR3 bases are TGTGCCAGCACCCGCGGCACAGATACGCAGTATTTT.

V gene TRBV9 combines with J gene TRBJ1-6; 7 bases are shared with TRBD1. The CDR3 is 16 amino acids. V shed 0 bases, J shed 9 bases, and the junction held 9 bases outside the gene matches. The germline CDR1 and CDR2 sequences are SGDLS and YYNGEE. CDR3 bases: TGTGCCAGCAGCGTAGGACAGGGAGAGAGCGGTTCACCCCTCCACTTT. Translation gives CASSVGQGESGSPLHF.

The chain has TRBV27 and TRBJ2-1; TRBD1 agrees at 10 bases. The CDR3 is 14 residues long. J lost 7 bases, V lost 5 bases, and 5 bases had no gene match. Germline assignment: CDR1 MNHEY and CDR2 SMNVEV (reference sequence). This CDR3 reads CASSQDRGINEQFF. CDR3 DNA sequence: TGTGCCAGCAGTCAGGACAGGGGGATTAATGAGCAGTTCTTC.

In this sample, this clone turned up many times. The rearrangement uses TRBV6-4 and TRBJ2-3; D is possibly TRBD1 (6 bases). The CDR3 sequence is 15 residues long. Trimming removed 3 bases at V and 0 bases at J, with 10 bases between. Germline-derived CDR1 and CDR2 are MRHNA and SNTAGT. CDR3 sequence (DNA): TGTGCCAGCAGTGAAGCAGGGGATAGCACAGATACGCAGTATTTT. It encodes CASSEAGDSTDTQYF.

The CDR3 DNA follows: TGCGCCAGCAGCTCGGGACAGGTGAACACTGAAGCTTTCTTT. This gives the protein CASSSGQVNTEAFF. The V call is TRBV5-1, the J call TRBJ1-1, with TRBD1 matching 8 bases. The germline V gene has CDR1 SGHRS and CDR2 YFSETQ. Trimming took 3 bases from V and 0 from J; bases not matched to a gene: 1. The CDR3 covers 14 residues.

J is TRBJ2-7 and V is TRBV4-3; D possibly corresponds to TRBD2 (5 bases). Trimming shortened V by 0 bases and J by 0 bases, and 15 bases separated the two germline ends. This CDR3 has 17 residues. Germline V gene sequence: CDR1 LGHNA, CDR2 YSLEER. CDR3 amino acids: CASSQEFAGLRSYEQYF. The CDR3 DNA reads TGCGCCAGCAGCCAAGAATTTGCGGGCCTCCGCTCCTACGAGCAGTACTTC.

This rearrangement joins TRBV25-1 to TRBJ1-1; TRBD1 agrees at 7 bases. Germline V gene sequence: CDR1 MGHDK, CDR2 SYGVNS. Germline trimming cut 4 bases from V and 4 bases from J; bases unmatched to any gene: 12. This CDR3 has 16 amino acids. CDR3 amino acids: CASSGQGAFRGTEAFF. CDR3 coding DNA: TGTGCCAGCAGTGGACAGGGAGCCTTTCGGGGCACTGAAGCTTTCTTT.

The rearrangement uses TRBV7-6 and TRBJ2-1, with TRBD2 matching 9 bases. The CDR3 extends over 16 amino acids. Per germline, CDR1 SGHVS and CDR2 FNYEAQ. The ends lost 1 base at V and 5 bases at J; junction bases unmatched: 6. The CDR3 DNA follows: TGTGCCAGCAGCTTAGAGTGGACTAGCGTTAACAATGAGCAGTTCTTC. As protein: CASSLEWTSVNNEQFF.

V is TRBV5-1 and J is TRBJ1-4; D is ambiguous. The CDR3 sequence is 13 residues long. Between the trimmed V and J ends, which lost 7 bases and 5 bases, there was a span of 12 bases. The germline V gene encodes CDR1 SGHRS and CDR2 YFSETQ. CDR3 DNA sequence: TGCGCCAGCCGCCTTGGTAGAAATGAAAAACTGTTTTTT. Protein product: CASRLGRNEKLFF.

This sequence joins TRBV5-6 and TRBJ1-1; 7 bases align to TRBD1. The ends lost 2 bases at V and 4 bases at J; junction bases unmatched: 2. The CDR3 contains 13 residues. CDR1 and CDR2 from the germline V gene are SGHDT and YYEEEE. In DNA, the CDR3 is TGTGCCAGCAGCTTCGACAGGGCCACTGAAGCTTTCTTT. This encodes CASSFDRATEAFF. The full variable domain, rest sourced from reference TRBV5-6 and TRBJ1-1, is DAGVTQSPTHLIKTRGQQVTLRCSPKSGHDTVSWYQQALGQGPQFIFQYYEEEERQRGNFPDRFSGHQFPNYSSELNVNALLLGDSALYLCASSFDRATEAFFGQGTRLTVV.

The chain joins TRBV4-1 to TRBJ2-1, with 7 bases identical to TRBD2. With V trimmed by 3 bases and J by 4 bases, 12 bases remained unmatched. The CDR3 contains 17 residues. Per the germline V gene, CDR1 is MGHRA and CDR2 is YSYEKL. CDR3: CASSHLTDGGVYNEQFF. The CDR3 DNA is TGCGCCAGCAGCCACCTGACTGATGGGGGGGTATACAATGAGCAGTTCTTC.

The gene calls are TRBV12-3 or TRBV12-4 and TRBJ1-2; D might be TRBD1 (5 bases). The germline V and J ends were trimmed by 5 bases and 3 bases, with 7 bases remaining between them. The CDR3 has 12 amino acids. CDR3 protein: CASSDSYYGYTF. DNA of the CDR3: TGTGCCAGCAGTGACAGTTACTATGGCTACACCTTC.

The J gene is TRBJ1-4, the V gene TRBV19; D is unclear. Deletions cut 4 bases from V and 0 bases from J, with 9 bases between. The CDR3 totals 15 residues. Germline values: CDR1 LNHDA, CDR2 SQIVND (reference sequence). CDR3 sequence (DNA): TGTGCCAGTAGTAGTCTTCAGGCAACTAATGAAAAACTGTTTTTT. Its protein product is CASSSLQATNEKLFF.

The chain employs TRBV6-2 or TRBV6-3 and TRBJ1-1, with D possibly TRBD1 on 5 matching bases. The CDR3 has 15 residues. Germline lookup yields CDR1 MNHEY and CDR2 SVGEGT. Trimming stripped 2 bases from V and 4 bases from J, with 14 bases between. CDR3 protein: CASSYRLGGSTEAFF. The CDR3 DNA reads TGTGCCAGCAGTTACCGACTCGGGGGGAGCACTGAAGCTTTCTTT.

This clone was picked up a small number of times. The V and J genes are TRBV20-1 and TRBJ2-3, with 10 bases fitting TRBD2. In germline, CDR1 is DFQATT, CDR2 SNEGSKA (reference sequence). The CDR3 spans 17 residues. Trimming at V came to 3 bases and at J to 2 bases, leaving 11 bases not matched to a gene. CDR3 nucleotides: TGCAGTGCTAGTGCGACGCTAGCGGGGGAATACACAGATACGCAGTATTTT. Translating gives CSASATLAGEYTDTQYF.

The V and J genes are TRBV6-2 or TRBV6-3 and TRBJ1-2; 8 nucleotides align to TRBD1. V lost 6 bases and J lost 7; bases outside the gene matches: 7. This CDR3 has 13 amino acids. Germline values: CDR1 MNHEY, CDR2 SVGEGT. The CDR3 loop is CASSRTGSLGYTF. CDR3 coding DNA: TGTGCCAGCAGCCGGACAGGGTCTCTTGGCTACACCTTC.

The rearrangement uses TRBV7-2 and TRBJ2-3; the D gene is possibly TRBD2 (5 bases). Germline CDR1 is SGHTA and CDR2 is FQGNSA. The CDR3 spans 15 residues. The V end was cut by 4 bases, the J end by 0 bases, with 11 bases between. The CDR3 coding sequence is TGTGCCAGCAGCTATGGGAGCGGAAGCACAGATACGCAGTATTTT. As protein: CASSYGSGSTDTQYF.